The 20 T cell receptor beta chains below come from one sample, sequenced in a study of shared clonotypes between healthy human individuals. The repertoire was sequenced with immunoSEQ multiplex PCR; TCRdb's copy has only in-frame clones and lacks some. The sample holds some 510,000 clones, 79% seen once. The sequenced sample consisted of PBMCs. Receptors were obtained from a woman aged 40 to 50 in good health. Some clones in this sample may be carry-over from other donors' samples.

The J gene is TRBJ1-5, the V gene TRBV18; TRBD1 aligns across 10 bases. The CDR3 runs 18 residues. CDR1 and CDR2 (germline): KGHSH, LQKENI. Unmatched junction bases numbered 11, after V lost 5 bases and J lost 1 base. CDR3 nucleotides: TGTGCCAGCTCATCAGACCGGGACAGGGGTTCGAGCAATCAGCCCCAGCATTTT. The encoded protein is CASSSDRDRGSSNQPQHF.

The chain uses TRBV28 and TRBJ2-4; possible D gene TRBD1, 6 bases. This CDR3 contains 16 residues. Per the germline V gene, CDR1 is MDHEN and CDR2 is SYDVKM. Between the trimmed V and J ends, which lost 5 bases and 0 bases, there was a span of 14 bases. In nucleotides, the CDR3 is TGTGCCAGCAGTCCACAGGGCTTCTTAGCCAAAAACATTCAGTACTTC. Its protein product is CASSPQGFLAKNIQYF.

This clone came up many times. This rearrangement joins TRBV11-3 to TRBJ2-3, with unresolved D. CDR1 and CDR2 (germline): SGHNT, YENEEA. Trimming took off 3 bases at V and 2 bases at J, with 3 bases between the two ends. The CDR3 length is 12 residues. The CDR3 region is CASSFHTDTQYF. CDR3 in DNA: TGTGCCAGCAGCTTTCACACAGATACGCAGTATTTT.

This rearrangement joins TRBV2 to TRBJ1-1; D not resolved. The germline V gene encodes CDR1 SNHLY and CDR2 FYNNEI. Trimming shortened V by 3 bases and J by 6 bases, and 17 bases separated the two germline ends. The CDR3 loop spans 15 amino acids. The CDR3 DNA reads TGTGCCAGCAGTGATGTAGGTACAAGCCCTCCTGAAGCTTTCTTT. Translating gives CASSDVGTSPPEAFF.

The chain is built from TRBV7-8 and TRBJ2-2; 11 nucleotides agree with TRBD2. Losses at the gene ends were 3 bases for V and 2 bases for J; bases not matched to a gene: 8. From germline, CDR1 is SGHVS and CDR2 FQNEAQ. This CDR3 has 18 amino acids. The CDR3 DNA sequence: TGTGCCAGCAGCTTTCCGACTAGCGGGACCTATAACACCGGGGAGCTGTTTTTT. Its translation is CASSFPTSGTYNTGELFF.

This chain links TRBV7-8 with TRBJ2-7, with 7 nucleotides matching TRBD1. Losses at the gene ends were 1 base for V and 5 bases for J; bases not matched to a gene: 8. The CDR3 consists of 15 residues. Germline CDR1 is SGHVS and CDR2 is FQNEAQ. CDR3 region: CASSLGQGFSNEQYF. Here the CDR3 DNA reads TGTGCCAGCAGCTTAGGACAGGGTTTCTCGAACGAGCAGTACTTC.

The chain joins TRBV6-1 to TRBJ1-3; no definite D call. Trimming cost V 4 bases and J 0 bases, with 10 bases left between them. This CDR3 is built from 15 residues. CDR1 MNHNS and CDR2 SASEGT come from the germline V gene. The CDR3 bases are TGTGCCAGCAGTGGGGGTACGCTCTCTGGAAACACCATATATTTT. Protein sequence: CASSGGTLSGNTIYF.

This clone was seen just once. The chain carries TRBV15 and TRBJ2-3; no clear D gene. Looked up from germline, CDR1 is LNHNV and CDR2 is YYDKDF (reference sequence). V shed 3 bases and J shed 1 base, with 8 bases lying between them. There are 14 residues in the CDR3. The CDR3: CATSSRSGTDTQYF. CDR3 in DNA: TGTGCCACCAGCAGCAGGTCCGGCACAGATACGCAGTATTTT.

This clone was seen just once. This chain uses TRBV4-3 with TRBJ1-2, with D maybe TRBD1 (5 bases). Trimming removed 1 base at V and 4 bases at J, with 19 bases between. Looked up from germline, CDR1 is LGHNA and CDR2 is YSLEER. The CDR3 runs 17 residues. The CDR3, as DNA: TGCGCCAGCAGCCAAGCCCCCCCCAGAGACAGACCCTATGGCTACACCTTC. Protein product: CASSQAPPRDRPYGYTF.

This chain links TRBV14 with TRBJ1-1; D gene ambiguous. Germline loops: CDR1 SGHDN, CDR2 FVKESK. Between the trimmed V and J ends, which lost 3 bases and 1 base, there was a span of 9 bases. The CDR3 has 14 residues. The DNA for the CDR3 is TGTGCCAGCAGCCACAGTTCAGCGAACACTGAAGCTTTCTTT. Translating it yields CASSHSSANTEAFF.

Many counts were recorded for this clone. This chain joins TRBV28 and TRBJ1-5, with no clear D. Germline V gene lookup returns CDR1 MDHEN and CDR2 SYDVKM. The ends were cut back, 5 bases at V and 5 bases at J, with 4 bases in the middle. This CDR3 comprises 11 residues. The DNA of the CDR3 is TGTGCCAGCAGTCGGTATCAGCCCCAGCATTTT. Encoded protein: CASSRYQPQHF.

The chain combines TRBV14 with TRBJ2-3; D not resolved. Germline-derived CDR1 and CDR2 are SGHDN and FVKESK. This CDR3 is 14 amino acids long. The V gene lost 7 bases and the J gene lost 8 bases, with 19 bases spanning the gap. The CDR3, as DNA: TGTGCCAGCACGACCTTTAGCTCCAAGAGTACGCAGTATTTT. Encoded protein: CASTTFSSKSTQYF.

The chain carries TRBV10-3 and TRBJ1-5; perhaps TRBD1 as D (5 bases). The V end was cut by 2 bases, the J end by 8 bases, with 7 bases between. The CDR3 is made up of 12 amino acids. CDR1 and CDR2 from the germline V gene are ENHRY and SYGVKD. CDR3 sequence (DNA): TGTGCCATCAGTGAGGGGGGGAAGCCCCAGCATTTT. This codes for CAISEGGKPQHF.

The chain links TRBV7-9 to TRBJ2-4, with 8 positions matching TRBD1. V was clipped by 3 bases and J by 4 bases; unmatched bases: 8. CDR1 and CDR2 (germline): SEHNR, FQNEAQ (reference sequence). The CDR3 spans 16 residues. The CDR3 DNA reads as TGTGCCAGCAGCTTTTACGGGACAGGACGTAAAAACATTCAGTACTTC. It translates to CASSFYGTGRKNIQYF.

Notes on this clone: A read error may explain this, as a much larger clone is one base away. V is TRBV25-1 and J is TRBJ1-1; D ambiguous. CDR1 MGHDK and CDR2 SYGVNS come from the germline V gene. Deletions cut 8 bases from V and 0 bases from J, with 7 bases between. The length of the CDR3 is 12 residues. The CDR3 sequence is CASFGMNTEAFF. CDR3 in DNA: TGTGCCAGCTTCGGGATGAACACTGAAGCTTTCTTT.

V is TRBV18 and J is TRBJ1-1; D is unresolved. Trimming took off 2 bases at V and 11 bases at J, with 18 bases between the two ends. The CDR3 length is 14 residues. Germline CDR1 reads KGHSH; CDR2 reads LQKENI. In nucleotides, the CDR3 is TGTGCCAGCTCACCAACTACATCAACCCCCGGCGCTTTCTTT. Translated, it gives CASSPTTSTPGAFF.

This clone was recorded once. The J gene is TRBJ2-3, the V gene TRBV6-5, with 8 bases fitting TRBD1. The CDR3 length is 14 residues. Germline CDR1 and CDR2: MNHEY and SVGAGI. Trimming at V came to 6 bases and at J to 4 bases, leaving 6 bases not matched to a gene. This CDR3 reads CASRGQGEADTQYF. CDR3 DNA: TGTGCCAGCAGAGGACAGGGTGAAGCAGATACGCAGTATTTT.

The CDR3 coding sequence is TGCGCCAGCAGCACCGAGGGACCCTATACCGGGGAGCTGTTTTTT. The encoded protein is CASSTEGPYTGELFF. The rearrangement uses TRBV5-1 and TRBJ2-2, with D possibly being TRBD1 or TRBD2 (5 bases each). Deletions cut 4 bases from V and 5 bases from J, with 15 bases between. Per the germline V gene, CDR1 is SGHRS and CDR2 is YFSETQ. CDR3 length: 15 amino acids.

Regarding this clone: A clone one base away is much larger, so this may be a read error. The chain joins TRBV7-8 to TRBJ1-1; the match to TRBD1 covers 10 bases. V gave up 3 bases and J gave up 4 bases; unmatched junction bases: 2. This CDR3 is built from 14 residues. The V gene's germline CDR1 is SGHVS and CDR2 FQNEAQ. For the CDR3, the DNA is TGTGCCAGCAGCTTCAGGACAGGGGGCACTGAAGCTTTCTTT. This translates into CASSFRTGGTEAFF. The full variable domain, its missing parts supplied by reference TRBV7-8 and TRBJ1-1, is GAGVSQSPRYKVAKRGQDVALRCDPISGHVSLFWYQQALGQGPEFLTYFQNEAQLDKSGLPSDRFFAERPEGSVSTLKIQRTQQEDSAVYLCASSFRTGGTEAFFGQGTRLTVV.

The chain joins TRBV19 to TRBJ1-1; 8 bases are shared with TRBD1. The trim removed 3 bases at V and 0 bases at J, leaving 9 bases unmatched. Per germline, CDR1 LNHDA and CDR2 SQIVND (reference sequence). The CDR3 is 17 amino acids. CDR3 in amino acids: CASSIGQGNRMNTEAFF. The CDR3 DNA reads as TGTGCCAGTAGTATTGGACAGGGTAACCGTATGAACACTGAAGCTTTCTTT.